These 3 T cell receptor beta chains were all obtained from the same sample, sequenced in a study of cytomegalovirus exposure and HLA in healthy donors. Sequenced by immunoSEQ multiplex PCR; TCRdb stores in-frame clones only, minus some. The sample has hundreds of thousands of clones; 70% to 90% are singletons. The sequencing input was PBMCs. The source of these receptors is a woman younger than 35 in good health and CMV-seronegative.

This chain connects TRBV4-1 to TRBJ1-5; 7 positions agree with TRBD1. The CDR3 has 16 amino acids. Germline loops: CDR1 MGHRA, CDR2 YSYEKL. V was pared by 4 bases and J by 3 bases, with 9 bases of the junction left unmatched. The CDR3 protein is CASSPLTGRSNQPQHF. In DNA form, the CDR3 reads TGCGCCAGCAGCCCACTGACAGGGAGGTCCAATCAGCCCCAGCATTTT.

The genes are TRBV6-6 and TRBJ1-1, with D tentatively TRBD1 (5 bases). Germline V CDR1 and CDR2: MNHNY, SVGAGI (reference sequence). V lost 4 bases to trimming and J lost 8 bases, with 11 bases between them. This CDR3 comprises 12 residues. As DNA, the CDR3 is TGTGCCAGCAGTTGGGGGGGAGGGGAAGCTTTCTTT. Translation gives CASSWGGGEAFF.

CDR3 sequence: CASSSGQGNTEAFF. The DNA for the CDR3 is TGTGCCAGCAGTTCGGGACAGGGTAACACTGAAGCTTTCTTT. The chain joins TRBV6-1 to TRBJ1-1; TRBD1 agrees at 9 bases. CDR3 size: 14 residues. The germline V gene has CDR1 MNHNS and CDR2 SASEGT. V trimming: 5 bases; J trimming: 2 bases; junction bases outside the gene matches: 3.